This T cell receptor (beta chain) appears in the sequencing data of a study of Ad26.COV2.S vaccination and SARS-CoV-2 variants. On this clone itself: The antigen is unknown.

The treatment denotes: 15 to 20 received Ad26.COV2.S at low or high dose, single or two shots; several received placebo; per-sample allocation not given. Sampling was performed 63 days after the first vaccine or placebo injection. Repertoires were generated with immunoSEQ multiplex PCR, while TCRdb's copy carries only in-frame clones and drops some. The top ten clones hold about 3.6% of a sample with approximately 420,000 clones, around nine tenths of them seen once. Study-wide points: People who got the vaccine or the placebo had similar non-spike TCR breadth.

In germline, CDR1 is SEHNR, CDR2 FQNEAQ (reference sequence). The CDR3 spans 13 residues. V dropped 4 bases and J dropped 6 bases, with 12 bases sitting between them. This receptor was taken from a person aged 18 to 59 who received the Ad26.COV2.S COVID-19 vaccine or a placebo. This material consisted of peripheral blood, taken in a trial of Ad26.COV2.S vaccine versus placebo. The V gene is TRBV7-9, the J gene TRBJ1-2; no definite D call. This CDR3 is CASSSGWMDGYTF. CDR3 bases: TGTGCCAGCAGCTCGGGATGGATGGATGGCTACACCTTC.